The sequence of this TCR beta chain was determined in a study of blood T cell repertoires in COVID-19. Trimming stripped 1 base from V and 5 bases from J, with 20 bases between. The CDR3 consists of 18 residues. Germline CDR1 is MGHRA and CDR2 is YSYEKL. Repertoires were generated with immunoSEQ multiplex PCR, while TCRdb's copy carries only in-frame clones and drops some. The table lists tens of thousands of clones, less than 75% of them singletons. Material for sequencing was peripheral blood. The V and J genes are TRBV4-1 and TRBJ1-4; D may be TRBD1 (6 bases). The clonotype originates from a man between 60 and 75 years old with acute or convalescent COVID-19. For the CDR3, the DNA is TGCGCCAGCAGCCAAGTTTTCACCGGGGGCGGGGGGAATGAAAAACTGTTTTTT. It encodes CASSQVFTGGGGNEKLFF.